This TCR beta chain was sequenced during a study of T cells in Graves' hyperthyroidism and ophthalmopathy. The study, taken as a whole, reports: Most thyroid clonotypes expanded above 0.001 appeared in blood too.

There are many counts of this clonotype. Its target is unknown. This CDR3 has 14 residues. With 6 bases removed from V and 2 bases from J, the gap between germline ends came to 16 bases. Per the germline V gene, CDR1 is DFQATT and CDR2 is SNEGSKA (reference sequence). Pregnant or lactating patients were excluded, as were those with uncontrolled infection or other autoimmune disease. Clinical symptoms, serum thyroxine, TRAb, thyroid ultrasound and orbital computed tomography informed diagnoses. What was amplified from RNA transcripts were TCR beta CDR3 regions. With the HTBI primer set, the TCR CDR3 went through a first round of RT-PCR. TCRdb re-called the multiplex PCR reads with MiXCR, one entry per CDR3 protein. Counted here are 500,000 to 550,000 distinct CDR3 sequences, 20% occurring once; the ten biggest clones make up 40% to 50%.

V is TRBV20-1 and J is TRBJ1-2, with a possible D match to TRBD1 (6 bases). This TCR was recovered from a man in his forties with Graves' ophthalmopathy. What was sequenced was blood. This CDR3 reads CSAILGGRNYGYTF. CDR3 bases: TGCAGTGCCATACTGGGGGGGCGGAACTATGGCTACACCTTC.